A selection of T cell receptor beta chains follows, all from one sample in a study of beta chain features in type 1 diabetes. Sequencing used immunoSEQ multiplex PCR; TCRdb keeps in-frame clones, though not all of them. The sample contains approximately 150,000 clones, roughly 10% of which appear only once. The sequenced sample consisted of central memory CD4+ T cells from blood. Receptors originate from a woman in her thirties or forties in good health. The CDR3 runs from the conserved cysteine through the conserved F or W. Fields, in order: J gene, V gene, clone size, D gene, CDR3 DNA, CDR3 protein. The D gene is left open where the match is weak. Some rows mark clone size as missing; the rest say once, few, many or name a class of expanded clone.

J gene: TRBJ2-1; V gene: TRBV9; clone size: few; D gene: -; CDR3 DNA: TGTGCCAGCGTCCGGGACACGGGGGGAGGTGAGCAGTTCTTC; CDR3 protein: CASVRDTGGGEQFF
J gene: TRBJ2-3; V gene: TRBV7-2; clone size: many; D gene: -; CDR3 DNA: TGTGCCAGCAGCCCAGGGGAGCTGGTCACAGATACGCAGTATTTT; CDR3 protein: CASSPGELVTDTQYF
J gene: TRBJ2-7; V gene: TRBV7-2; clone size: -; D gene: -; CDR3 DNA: TGTGCCAGCAGCTTAAGAACGGGAACTGGCCAAATCTACGAGCAGTACTTC; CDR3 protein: CASSLRTGTGQIYEQYF
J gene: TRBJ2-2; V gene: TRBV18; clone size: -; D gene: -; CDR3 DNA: TGTGCCAGCTCACCGGTCGGCAGGGGTACCGGGGAGCTGTTTTTT; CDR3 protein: CASSPVGRGTGELFF
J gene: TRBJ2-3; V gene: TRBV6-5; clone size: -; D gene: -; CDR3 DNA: TGTGCCAGCAGTTACTCGATGACAGGAGCCACAGATACGCAGTATTTT; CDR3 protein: CASSYSMTGATDTQYF
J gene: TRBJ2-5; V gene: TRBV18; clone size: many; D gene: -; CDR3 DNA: TGTGCCAGCTCACCCCAGAACGGGTACCAAGAGACCCAGTACTTC; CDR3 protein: CASSPQNGYQETQYF
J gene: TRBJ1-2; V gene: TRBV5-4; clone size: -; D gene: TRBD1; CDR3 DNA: TGTGCCAGCAGCCCCGGACAGGGAGCCTTCGGGGGCTATGGCTACACCTTC; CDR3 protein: CASSPGQGAFGGYGYTF
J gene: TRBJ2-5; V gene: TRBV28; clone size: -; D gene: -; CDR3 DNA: TGTGCCAGCAGGCGTCCGGAGGTTGTGACCCAGTACTTC; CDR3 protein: CASRRPEVVTQYF
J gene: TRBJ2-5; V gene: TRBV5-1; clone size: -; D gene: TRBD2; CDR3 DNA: TGCGCCAGCAGCTTACCCAAAGGACTAGCCCAAGAGACCCAGTACTTC; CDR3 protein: CASSLPKGLAQETQYF
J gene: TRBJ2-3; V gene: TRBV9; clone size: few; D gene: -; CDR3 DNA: TGTGCCAGCAGCCCCCGAGCGGTCACAGATACGCAGTATTTT; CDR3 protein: CASSPRAVTDTQYF
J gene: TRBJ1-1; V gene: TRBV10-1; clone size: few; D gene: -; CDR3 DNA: TGCGCCAGCAGTGAGTTGGTAGGGGGTAGCACTGAAGCTTTCTTT; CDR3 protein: CASSELVGGSTEAFF
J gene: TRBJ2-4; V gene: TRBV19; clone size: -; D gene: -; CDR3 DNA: TGTGCCAGTAGTATAGAAACCGGACAGTTAGCCAAAAACATTCAGTACTTC; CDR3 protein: CASSIETGQLAKNIQYF
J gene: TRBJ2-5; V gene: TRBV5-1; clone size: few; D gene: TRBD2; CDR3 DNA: TGCGCCAGCAGGCCGGGGGGGCCGTCAGAGACCCAGTACTTC; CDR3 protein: CASRPGGPSETQYF
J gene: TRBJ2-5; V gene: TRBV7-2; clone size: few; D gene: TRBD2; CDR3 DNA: TGTGCCAGCAGCCGAAACCTCAGGAGGAGCGGGGGGAGGATCGAGACCCAGTACTTC; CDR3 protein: CASSRNLRRSGGRIETQYF
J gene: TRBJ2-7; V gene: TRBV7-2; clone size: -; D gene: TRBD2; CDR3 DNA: TGTGCCAGCAGCCCGGGACTAGCGGGAGAGCAGTACTTC; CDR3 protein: CASSPGLAGEQYF
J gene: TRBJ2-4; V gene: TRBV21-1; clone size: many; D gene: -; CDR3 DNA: TGTGCCAGCAGCAAAGCGAGGTTAGGAACCTCCCTCTTC; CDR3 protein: CASSKARLGTSLF
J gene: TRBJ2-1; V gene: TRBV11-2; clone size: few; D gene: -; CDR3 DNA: TGTGCCAGCACCCAGAGGCAGGGGGGTAATGAGCAGTTCTTC; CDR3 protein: CASTQRQGGNEQFF
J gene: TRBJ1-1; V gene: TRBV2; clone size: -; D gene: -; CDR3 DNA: TGTGCCAGCAGCGGGAACCCCTACACTGAAGCTTTCTTT; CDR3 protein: CASSGNPYTEAFF
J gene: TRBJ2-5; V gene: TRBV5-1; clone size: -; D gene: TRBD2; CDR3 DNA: TGCGCCAGCAGCTTGCGACTAGCGGAGCTCCAAGAGACCCAGTACTTC; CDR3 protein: CASSLRLAELQETQYF
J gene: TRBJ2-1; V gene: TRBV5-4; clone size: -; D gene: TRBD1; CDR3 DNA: TGTGCCAGCAGCTTGTCCGGGACAGGATTTAATGAGCAGTTCTTC; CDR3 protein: CASSLSGTGFNEQFF
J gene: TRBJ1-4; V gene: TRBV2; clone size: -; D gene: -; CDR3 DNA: TGTGCCAGCAGCCGGGAAAATAATGAAAAACTGTTTTTT; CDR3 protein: CASSRENNEKLFF
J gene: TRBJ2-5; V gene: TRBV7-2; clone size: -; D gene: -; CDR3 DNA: TGTGCCAGCAGCTTAGAGGGGCTGGGGGCCGGGGAGACCCAGTACTTC; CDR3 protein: CASSLEGLGAGETQYF
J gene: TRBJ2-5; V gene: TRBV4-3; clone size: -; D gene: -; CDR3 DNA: TGCGCCAGCAGCCAACGCCCCAACGGGGTACAAGAGGCCCAGTACTTC; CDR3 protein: CASSQRPNGVQEAQYF